This is a list of T cell receptor beta chains from one sample in a study of T cell changes during pregnancy in multiple sclerosis. Clones were read by immunoSEQ multiplex PCR, and TCRdb kept only the in-frame ones, dropping some. The sample holds 39,000 or so clones, 94% seen once. The input for sequencing was CD8+ T cells from peripheral blood mononuclear cells, taken in the third trimester of pregnancy. These receptors came from a female donor with multiple sclerosis, enrolled in a pregnancy study. The CDR3 runs from the conserved cysteine through the conserved F or W. The D gene is left open where the match is weak. Some rows have no size entry. The others give once, few or many, or a class for an expanded clone.

CASRDRGQVEQYF,TGTGCCAGCAGAGACAGGGGGCAGGTCGAGCAGTACTTC,13,TRBD1,TRBV28,.,TRBJ2-7
CASSEFTGFSTGELFF,TGTGCCAGCAGTGAATTCACGGGGTTTAGCACCGGGGAGCTGTTTTTT,16,.,TRBV25-1,.,TRBJ2-2
CASSPLAGGTDTQYF,TGTGCCAGCAGTCCACTAGCGGGGGGCACAGATACGCAGTATTTT,15,TRBD2,TRBV27,.,TRBJ2-3
CASAEPNTGELFF,TGTGCCAGCGCGGAACCGAACACCGGGGAGCTGTTTTTT,13,.,TRBV7-9,.,TRBJ2-2
CASSPTTSGSSNEQFF,TGTGCCAGCAGCCCCACGACTAGCGGGAGTTCGAATGAGCAGTTCTTC,16,TRBD2,TRBV13,.,TRBJ2-1
CASSILGTSSYNEQFF,TGTGCCAGTAGTATTTTAGGGACTAGCAGTTACAATGAGCAGTTCTTC,16,TRBD2,TRBV19,.,TRBJ2-1
CASSSMTGPYEQYF,TGTGCCAGCAGCTCGATGACAGGGCCCTACGAGCAGTACTTC,14,TRBD1,TRBV7-8,.,TRBJ2-7
CASNPAGGPSNEQFF,TGTGCCAGTAACCCAGCGGGAGGGCCCAGCAATGAGCAGTTCTTC,15,TRBD2,TRBV19,.,TRBJ2-1
CASRFNMNTEAFF,TGTGCCAGCCGGTTCAATATGAACACTGAAGCTTTCTTT,13,.,TRBV28,.,TRBJ1-1
CASSSDRGEEKLFF,TGTGCCAGCAGTTCAGACAGGGGAGAAGAAAAACTGTTTTTT,14,TRBD1,TRBV28,.,TRBJ1-4
CASSSITYEQYF,TGTGCCAGCAGCTCAATCACCTACGAGCAGTACTTC,12,.,TRBV5-6,.,TRBJ2-7
CASSLKGAGEQYF,TGTGCCAGCAGCTTGAAGGGGGCGGGAGAGCAGTACTTC,13,.,TRBV5-4,.,TRBJ2-7
CASSLALAGEGEQFF,TGTGCCAGCAGCTTAGCATTAGCGGGAGAGGGTGAGCAGTTCTTC,15,TRBD2,TRBV7-2,once,TRBJ2-1
CASSPGTRSNQPQHF,TGTGCCAGTAGTCCCGGGACAAGGAGCAATCAGCCCCAGCATTTT,15,.,TRBV19,.,TRBJ1-5
CASSVSGTGVYEQYF,TGCGCCAGCAGCGTCTCCGGGACAGGGGTCTACGAGCAGTACTTC,15,TRBD1,TRBV4-3,.,TRBJ2-7
CASSLSGREQYF,TGTGCCAGCAGCTTGTCAGGGAGGGAGCAGTACTTC,12,.,TRBV5-6,once,TRBJ2-7
CASSLEGGRAGTQETQYF,TGTGCCAGCAGCTTAGAGGGCGGGAGGGCCGGAACACAAGAGACCCAGTACTTC,18,TRBD2,TRBV7-9,.,TRBJ2-5
CASSQDSSGANVLTF,TGCGCCAGCAGCCAAGATAGCTCTGGGGCCAACGTCCTGACTTTC,15,.,TRBV4-1,once,TRBJ2-6
CASSLGTYEQYF,TGTGCCAGCAGCTTAGGGACTTACGAGCAGTACTTC,12,.,TRBV11-2,.,TRBJ2-7
CASFGRESGNTIYF,TGTGCCAGCTTCGGCAGGGAATCTGGAAACACCATATATTTT,14,.,TRBV2,.,TRBJ1-3
CASAPGQGLSGELFF,TGTGCCAGCGCACCGGGACAGGGGTTGTCCGGGGAGCTGTTTTTT,15,TRBD1,TRBV27,.,TRBJ2-2
CASTDYSGSSYEQYF,TGTGCCAGCACCGACTATAGCGGGAGCTCCTACGAGCAGTACTTC,15,TRBD2,TRBV28,.,TRBJ2-7
CASSPGIYYGYTF,TGTGCCAGCAGCCCAGGAATTTACTATGGCTACACCTTC,13,.,TRBV28,once,TRBJ1-2
CATSSSGSYEQYF,TGTGCCACCAGCAGTAGCGGTTCCTACGAGCAGTACTTC,13,.,TRBV15,.,TRBJ2-7
CASSSGLAVYEQYF,TGTGCCAGCAGCTCGGGACTAGCGGTCTACGAGCAGTACTTC,14,TRBD2,TRBV7-9,.,TRBJ2-7
CASSLRQGSNQPQHF,TGTGCCAGCAGCCTTAGACAGGGGAGCAATCAGCCCCAGCATTTT,15,TRBD1,TRBV7-6,.,TRBJ1-5
CASSLVGGSEAFF,TGTGCCAGCAGCTTAGTAGGGGGTTCTGAAGCTTTCTTT,13,.,TRBV11-3,.,TRBJ1-1
CASSFGQFEAFF,TGTGCCAGTAGTTTTGGACAGTTTGAAGCTTTCTTT,12,.,TRBV19,.,TRBJ1-1
CAQDRAQETQYF,TGTGCCCAAGACAGGGCTCAAGAGACCCAGTACTTC,12,TRBD1,TRBV30,once,TRBJ2-5
CASSEAPGGPSGNTIYF,TGTGCCAGCAGTGAAGCGCCAGGGGGGCCCTCTGGAAACACCATATATTTT,17,TRBD1,TRBV6-1,once,TRBJ1-3
CASSSRTGELFF,TGTGCCAGCAGTTCCAGGACCGGGGAGCTGTTTTTT,12,.,TRBV28,few,TRBJ2-2
CASTRLAMSFDEQFF,TGTGCCAGCACCCGTTTAGCAATGAGCTTTGATGAGCAGTTCTTC,15,.,TRBV7-8,.,TRBJ2-1
CASSLGANQETQYF,TGCGCCAGCAGCCTGGGGGCCAACCAAGAGACCCAGTACTTC,14,.,TRBV5-1,.,TRBJ2-5
CASSYGTGPGNTIYF,TGTGCCAGCAGTTACGGGACAGGGCCTGGAAACACCATATATTTT,15,TRBD1,TRBV6-5,.,TRBJ1-3
CASSALPGTSEGYTF,TGTGCCAGCAGCGCGTTACCTGGGACTTCGGAAGGCTACACCTTC,15,.,TRBV7-3,.,TRBJ1-2
CATSRDRRQSDYEQYF,TGTGCCACCAGCAGAGATCGCAGGCAGAGTGACTACGAGCAGTACTTC,16,.,TRBV15,.,TRBJ2-7
CASSIADRVNTEAFF,TGTGCCAGTAGTATAGCCGACAGGGTGAACACTGAAGCTTTCTTT,15,TRBD1,TRBV19,.,TRBJ1-1
CASSRDRGWEQYF,TGTGCCAGCAGCCGGGACAGGGGATGGGAGCAGTACTTC,13,TRBD1,TRBV13,once,TRBJ2-7
CASSRGSNQPQHF,TGCGCCAGCAGCCGCGGCAGCAATCAGCCCCAGCATTTT,13,.,TRBV5-1,.,TRBJ1-5
CASSSGLAFYNEQFF,TGTGCCAGCAGCTCGGGACTAGCGTTCTACAATGAGCAGTTCTTC,15,TRBD2,TRBV7-2,.,TRBJ2-1
CASSHRAGWYF,TGTGCCAGCAGCCATCGGGCAGGGTGGTACTTC,11,.,TRBV7-9,.,TRBJ2-7
CASSLITGVEQYF,TGTGCCAGCAGCTTGATTACAGGGGTCGAGCAGTACTTC,13,TRBD1,TRBV5-6,.,TRBJ2-7
CASSPREFSYEQYF,TGTGCCAGCAGCCCGCGGGAGTTCTCCTACGAGCAGTACTTC,14,TRBD2,TRBV5-5,.,TRBJ2-7
CATSLIPTSGSYEQYF,TGTGCCACCAGCTTGATCCCCACTAGCGGGAGTTACGAGCAGTACTTC,16,TRBD2,TRBV15,.,TRBJ2-7
CASSPGTRSYEQYF,TGCGCCAGCAGCCCAGGGACTAGATCCTACGAGCAGTACTTC,14,TRBD2,TRBV4-3,.,TRBJ2-7
CASSRPGTGGADTQYF,TGTGCCAGCAGCCGACCAGGGACAGGGGGAGCAGATACGCAGTATTTT,16,TRBD1,TRBV7-9,.,TRBJ2-3
CASSTTGLVAEQYF,TGTGCCAGCAGCACTACAGGGTTGGTAGCCGAGCAGTACTTC,14,.,TRBV5-4,.,TRBJ2-7
CASSPEKPGQEAYEQYF,TGTGCCAGCAGCCCAGAAAAGCCGGGACAGGAGGCCTACGAGCAGTACTTC,17,TRBD1,TRBV7-9,once,TRBJ2-7
CSVELGGSGTEAFF,TGCAGCGTTGAGTTAGGGGGCTCAGGCACTGAAGCTTTCTTT,14,TRBD1,TRBV29-1,many,TRBJ1-1
CASSERGPYEQYF,TGTGCCAGCAGCGAGCGGGGTCCCTACGAGCAGTACTTC,13,TRBD2,TRBV6-1,.,TRBJ2-7
CASSDSSGTQATNEKLFF,TGTGCCAGCAGCGACTCGTCCGGGACACAAGCAACTAATGAAAAACTGTTTTTT,18,.,TRBV7-9,.,TRBJ1-4
CASSLTGTGGYEQYF,TGTGCCAGCAGCCTGACCGGGACAGGGGGTTACGAGCAGTACTTC,15,TRBD1,TRBV27,.,TRBJ2-7
CASSAGFHQPQHF,TGTGCCAGCAGTGCAGGGTTTCATCAGCCCCAGCATTTT,13,.,TRBV28,.,TRBJ1-5
CASSVEGYTDTQYF,TGTGCCAGCAGCGTAGAGGGGTACACAGATACGCAGTATTTT,14,.,TRBV9,few,TRBJ2-3
CASSVGSGGDGYTF,TGTGCCAGCAGCGTAGGCAGCGGTGGTGATGGCTACACCTTC,14,.,TRBV9,.,TRBJ1-2
CASSLTGSSYNEQFF,TGTGCCAGCAGCTTGACGGGAAGCTCCTACAATGAGCAGTTCTTC,15,.,TRBV14,.,TRBJ2-1
CASSPESGYEQYF,TGTGCCAGCAGCCCCGAGAGCGGCTACGAGCAGTACTTC,13,.,TRBV11-2,.,TRBJ2-7